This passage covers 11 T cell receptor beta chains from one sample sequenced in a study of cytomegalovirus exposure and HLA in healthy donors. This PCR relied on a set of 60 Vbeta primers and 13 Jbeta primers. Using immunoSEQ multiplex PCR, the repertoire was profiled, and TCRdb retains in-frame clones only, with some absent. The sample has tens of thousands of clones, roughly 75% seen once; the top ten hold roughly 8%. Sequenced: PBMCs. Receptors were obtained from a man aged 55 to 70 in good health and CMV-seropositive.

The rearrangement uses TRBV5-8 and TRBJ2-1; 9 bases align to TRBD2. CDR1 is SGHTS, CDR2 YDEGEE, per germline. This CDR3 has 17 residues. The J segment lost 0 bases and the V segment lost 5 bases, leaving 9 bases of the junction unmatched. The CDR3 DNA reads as TGTGCCAGCAGATTTAGCGGGAGTTCTAGCTCCTACAATGAGCAGTTCTTC. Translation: CASRFSGSSSSYNEQFF.

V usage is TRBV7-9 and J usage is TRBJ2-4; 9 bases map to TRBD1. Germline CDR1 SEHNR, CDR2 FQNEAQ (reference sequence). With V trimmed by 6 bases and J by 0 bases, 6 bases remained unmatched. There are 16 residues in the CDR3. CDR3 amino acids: CASSLQGARAKNIQYF. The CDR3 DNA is TGTGCCAGCAGTTTACAGGGGGCGCGAGCCAAAAACATTCAGTACTTC.

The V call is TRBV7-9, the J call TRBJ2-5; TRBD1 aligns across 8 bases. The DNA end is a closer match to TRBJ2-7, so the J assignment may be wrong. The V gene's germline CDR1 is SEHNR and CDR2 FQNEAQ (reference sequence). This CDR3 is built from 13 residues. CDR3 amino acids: CASSPTGAYEQYF. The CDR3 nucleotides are TGTGCCAGCAGCCCGACAGGGGCCTACGAGCAGTACTTC.

The CDR3 reads CASSLQGSSPLHF. The CDR3 nucleotides read TGTGCCAGCAGCTTACAGGGTAGTTCACCCCTCCACTTT. This chain links TRBV5-4 with TRBJ1-6; a weak D match, TRBD1 (6 bases). With 2 bases removed from V and 9 bases from J, the gap between germline ends came to 9 bases. The CDR3 spans 13 residues. Germline V gene lookup returns CDR1 SGHNT and CDR2 YYREEE (reference sequence).

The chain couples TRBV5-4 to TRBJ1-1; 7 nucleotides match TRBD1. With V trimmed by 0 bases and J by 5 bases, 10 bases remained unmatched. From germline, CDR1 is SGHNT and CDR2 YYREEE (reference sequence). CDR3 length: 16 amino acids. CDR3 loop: CASSLGTGAPETEAFF. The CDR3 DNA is TGTGCCAGCAGCTTGGGAACAGGGGCCCCCGAAACTGAAGCTTTCTTT. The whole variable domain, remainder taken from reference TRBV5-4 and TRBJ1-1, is ETGVTQSPTHLIKTRGQQVTLRCSSQSGHNTVSWYQQALGQGPQFIFQYYREEENGRGNFPPRFSGLQFPNYSSELNVNALELDDSALYLCASSLGTGAPETEAFFGQGTRLTVV.

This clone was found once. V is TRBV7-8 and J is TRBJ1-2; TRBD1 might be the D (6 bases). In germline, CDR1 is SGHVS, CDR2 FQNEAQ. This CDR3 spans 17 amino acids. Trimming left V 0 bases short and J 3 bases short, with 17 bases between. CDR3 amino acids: CASSLAGSGGWDYGYTF. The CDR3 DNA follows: TGTGCCAGCAGCTTAGCCGGCTCTGGGGGCTGGGACTATGGCTACACCTTC.

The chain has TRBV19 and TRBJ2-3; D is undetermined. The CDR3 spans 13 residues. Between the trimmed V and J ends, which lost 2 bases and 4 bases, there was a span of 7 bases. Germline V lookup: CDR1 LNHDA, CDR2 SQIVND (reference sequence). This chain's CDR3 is CASSIRLPDTQYF. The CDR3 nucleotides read TGTGCCAGTAGTATAAGACTCCCAGATACGCAGTATTTT.

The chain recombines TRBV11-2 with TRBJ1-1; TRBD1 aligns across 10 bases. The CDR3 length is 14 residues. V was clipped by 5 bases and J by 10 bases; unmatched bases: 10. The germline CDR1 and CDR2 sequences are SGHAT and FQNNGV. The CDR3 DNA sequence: TGTGCCAGCAGCACCAGACAGGGGGCGCCGAGAGCTTTCTTT. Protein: CASSTRQGAPRAFF.

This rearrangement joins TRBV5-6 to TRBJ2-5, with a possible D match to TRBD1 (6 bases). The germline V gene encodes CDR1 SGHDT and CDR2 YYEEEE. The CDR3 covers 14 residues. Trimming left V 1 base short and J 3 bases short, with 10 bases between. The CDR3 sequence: CASSLIPGEETQYF. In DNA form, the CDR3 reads TGTGCCAGCAGCTTGATTCCAGGGGAAGAGACCCAGTACTTC. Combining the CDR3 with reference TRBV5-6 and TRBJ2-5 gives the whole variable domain DAGVTQSPTHLIKTRGQQVTLRCSPKSGHDTVSWYQQALGQGPQFIFQYYEEEERQRGNFPDRFSGHQFPNYSSELNVNALLLGDSALYLCASSLIPGEETQYFGPGTRLLVL.

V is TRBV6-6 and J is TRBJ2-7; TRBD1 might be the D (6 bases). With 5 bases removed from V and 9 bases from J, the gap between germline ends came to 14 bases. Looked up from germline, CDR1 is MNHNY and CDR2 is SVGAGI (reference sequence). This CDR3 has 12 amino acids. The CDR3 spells CASSLGQKVQYF. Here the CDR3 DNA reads TGTGCCAGCAGTCTTGGACAGAAAGTGCAGTACTTC.

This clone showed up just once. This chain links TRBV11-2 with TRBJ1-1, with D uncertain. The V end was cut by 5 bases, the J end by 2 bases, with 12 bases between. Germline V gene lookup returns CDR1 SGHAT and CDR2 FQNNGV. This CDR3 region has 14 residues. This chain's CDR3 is CASSLTGGNTEAFF. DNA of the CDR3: TGTGCCAGCAGCCTTACCGGCGGCAACACTGAAGCTTTCTTT.